The text below deals with one TCR beta chain. The junction had 1 base not matched to a gene; V was cut back by 0 bases and J by 5 bases. CDR1 and CDR2 from the germline V gene are SGHTS and YDEGEE. The CDR3 consists of 15 residues. Under the authors' procedure: Reference gene primer amplification yielded estimated nucleated cell counts. Measured with immunoSEQ multiplex PCR; TCRdb has only the in-frame clones, and not every one. V and J calls and clone size follow that table, whereas D and trimming were derived from the DNA. The sample lists 90,000 to 120,000 clones; 80% to 85% were seen once. This sample was taken from a study of blood T cell repertoires in COVID-19. About the research overall: Researchers got acute and convalescent COVID-19 samples from the United States, Italy and Spain.

This TCR derives from a human donor in a cohort sampled during active COVID-19. V gene TRBV5-8 combines with J gene TRBJ2-3, with 12 bases lining up with TRBD2. Sequencing input: peripheral blood. CDR3 in DNA: TGTGCCAGCAGCTTGGAACTAGCGGGAGGAGATACGCAGTATTTT. It yields the protein CASSLELAGGDTQYF.